This T cell receptor (beta chain) originates from a study of blood T cell repertoires in COVID-19 (dated by TCRdb to the early 2020s). Looking at the study overall: Collaborator samples came from the United States, Italy and Spain and covered acute and convalescent phases of COVID-19. Where available, HLA class I and class II types were taken from metadata supplied by the sample provider and were not determined by assay-based typing. The repertoires were made available in a free public database intended to serve as a resource for research on the immune response to SARS-CoV-2. A de-identified subject ID, COVID-19 status, age in years and sex were almost always included in the sample metadata. The samples were drawn from two sources: the first 160 participants of the ongoing ImmuneRACE study, and 1,254 subjects contributed by 6 global collaborators. Deeply sampled blood TCRbeta repertoires from subjects exposed to, actively infected with, or recovered from COVID-19 were included in the dataset. The prospective study material was composed of cDNA or gDNA derived from T cells, B-cell-depleted T cells, or PBMCs. Findings and caveats that apply to the study as a whole: The amount of clinical and demographic metadata varied by source and participant and was provided uncurated.

Collaborating institutions collected whole blood in K2EDTA tubes following their own protocols. For TCRbeta analysis, collaborator samples were shipped as frozen whole blood, as isolated PBMCs, or as DNA extracted from either sample type. Concerning this clone: The specificity of this receptor is unknown. No much larger clone exists at a distance of one base, and base qualities are not known.

The junction shows trimming of 5 bases on V and 0 bases on J, plus 7 bases between the germline ends. The CDR3 holds 13 amino acids from the cysteine to the phenylalanine. Kept here is only the CDR3 DNA, which spans 39 bases and is read in frame from base 1. The germline V gene specifies MDHEN as CDR1 and SYDVKM as CDR2. TCRbeta CDR3 regions were amplified from genomic DNA by means of the immunoSEQ Assay, a bias-controlled multiplex PCR. As for the original processing: The number of nucleated cells in each sample was estimated from the amplification of reference gene primers within the assay. Sequence reads were collapsed and filtered to measure the absolute abundance of every unique TCRbeta CDR3 rearrangement. For each sample, productive Simpson clonality was calculated as the square root of Simpson's diversity index across productive rearrangements. The immuneACCESS repertoire file appears here via TCRdb, limited to in-frame rearrangements. These files lack a portion of the clones; in checked studies, under half of the deficit traces to unresolved V genes, and the cause of the others is not known. Clone size and the V and J calls come from that table; the DNA yielded D and trimming. This sample is represented by more than 100,000 clones; roughly 84% of them were singletons. The ten largest clones capture over 1.1% of the sample.

Sequenced material: peripheral blood. Recombination connected TRBV28 to TRBJ1-1, with the D gene uncertain. The receptor's source is a man between 60 and 75 years old with acute or convalescent COVID-19. The CDR3 loop reads CASSPPVNTEAFF. The bases are TGTGCCAGCAGTCCCCCAGTGAACACTGAAGCTTTCTTT. The full variable domain, with segments outside the CDR3 supplied by the reference TRBV28 and TRBJ1-1 proteins, appears as DVKVTQSSRYLVKRTGEKVFLECVQDMDHENMFWYRQDPGLGLRLIYFSYDVKMKEKGDIPEGYSVSREKKERFSLILESASTNQTSMYLCASSPPVNTEAFFGQGTRLTVV.